The rows below give T cell receptor beta chains drawn from one sample of a study of blood T cell repertoires in COVID-19. Clones were sequenced by immunoSEQ multiplex PCR, and TCRdb holds only the in-frame ones, with some missing. The sample consists of roughly 250,000 clones, roughly 80% of them appearing once. Input material: peripheral blood. The source of these receptors is a woman of 80 years or more with acute or convalescent COVID-19. CDR3s include the opening cysteine and the closing phenylalanine or tryptophan. The D gene is left open where the match is weak. Clone size is stated in some rows and not others, as once, few, many or a class when expanded.

J gene,CDR3 length,D gene,clone size,V gene,CDR3 DNA,CDR3 protein
TRBJ2-5,13,.,.,TRBV10-3,TGTGCCATCAGTGAGGGCAGTCAAGAGACCCAGTACTTC,CAISEGSQETQYF
TRBJ1-2,15,TRBD1,.,TRBV5-4,TGTGCCAGCAGCTTGGCGGACAGGGATAACTATGGCTACACCTTC,CASSLADRDNYGYTF
TRBJ1-4,15,.,few,TRBV19,TGTGCCAGTAGCCCAGAGACAGTGCCGCAAGGAAAACTGTTTTTT,CASSPETVPQGKLFF
TRBJ2-3,13,.,.,TRBV15,TGTGCCACCAGCAGAGGACTCCAAGCCCCGCAGTATTTT,CATSRGLQAPQYF
TRBJ1-6,17,.,.,TRBV4-1,TGCGCCAGCAGCCAAGATATTGTAACAAGGGGTAGTTCACCCCTCCACTTT,CASSQDIVTRGSSPLHF
TRBJ1-2,14,.,.,TRBV28,TGTGCCAGCAGTTTCTACAGGACTAACTATGGCTACACCTTC,CASSFYRTNYGYTF
TRBJ2-2,16,TRBD2,.,TRBV4-2,TGTGCCAGCAGCCCTTTAGCGGGGGGAAACACCGGGGAGCTGTTTTTT,CASSPLAGGNTGELFF
TRBJ1-5,12,.,.,TRBV28,TGTGCCAGCAGGATACAGGGTCGCCCCCAGCATTTT,CASRIQGRPQHF
TRBJ2-5,19,TRBD2,.,TRBV5-1,TGCGCCAGCAGCTTGGAGGGGACTAGCGGGGTGGGACCCCAAGAGACCCAGTACTTC,CASSLEGTSGVGPQETQYF
TRBJ1-4,17,.,.,TRBV19,TGTGCCAGTAGCCGAGAGGCAGGGGTTGCAACTAATGAAAAACTGTTTTTT,CASSREAGVATNEKLFF
TRBJ2-3,15,.,.,TRBV11-2,TGTGCCAGCAGCGCAACGGGGACTGTCACAGATACGCAGTATTTT,CASSATGTVTDTQYF
TRBJ1-6,14,.,.,TRBV6-6,TGTGCCAGCAGTTCCAAGGGGGTACAATCACCCCTCCACTTT,CASSSKGVQSPLHF
TRBJ1-5,14,.,once,TRBV28,TGTGCCAGCTCGGGCGGGTCTAGCAATCAGCCCCAGCATTTT,CASSGGSSNQPQHF
TRBJ2-7,13,.,few,TRBV6-5,TGTGCCAGCAGGAGACTCGCGGGGAACGAGCAGTACTTC,CASRRLAGNEQYF
TRBJ2-3,18,TRBD1,.,TRBV4-1,TGCGCCAGCAGCCAGGGGGCGGCAGGGGGCCTGAGCACAGATACGCAGTATTTT,CASSQGAAGGLSTDTQYF
TRBJ2-5,16,TRBD2,.,TRBV5-4,TGTGCCAGCAGCCATCCCGAGCGGGGGGGCCCGGAGACCCAGTACTTC,CASSHPERGGPETQYF
TRBJ2-5,12,.,.,TRBV29-1,TGCAGCGTTGAAGCTTCTCCGGAGACCCAGTACTTC,CSVEASPETQYF